These 3 T cell receptor beta chains came from one sample sequenced in a study of regulatory T cells in long-lasting Graves disease. Sequencing libraries for TCR beta were prepared with iRepertoire HTBI primers and Arm-PCR of CDR3 regions. Each CDR3 protein is one row after TCRdb ran MiXCR on the multiplex PCR reads. The sample has roughly 360,000 distinct CDR3 sequences; approximately 25% are singletons. The sample's time point: persistent/refractory GD, antithyroid drugs over 5 years with positive TRAb. There was RNA extracted from PBMCs, and the TCR library was made from it. This specimen consisted of peripheral blood mononuclear cells (PBMCs), obtained when the disease was refractory, from a patient treated with antithyroid drugs. The receptor source for this set is a woman in her 40s with Graves disease.

The chain is built from TRBV5-1 and TRBJ2-5, with 7 bases identical to TRBD2. V lost 4 bases, J lost 1 base, and 4 bases stayed unmatched. Germline CDR1 reads SGHRS; CDR2 reads YFSETQ. The CDR3 is made up of 14 amino acids. The CDR3 region has the DNA TGCGCCAGCAGCATGGGGGGGGTCCAAGAGACCCAGTACTTC. Protein product: CASSMGGVQETQYF.

This rearrangement joins TRBV19 to TRBJ1-1, with D maybe TRBD1 (6 bases). Trimming removed 4 bases at V and 4 bases at J, with 16 bases between. The length of the CDR3 is 15 residues. CDR1 is LNHDA and CDR2 is SQIVND in the germline V gene (reference sequence). The CDR3 DNA reads as TGTGCCAGTAGTAAACCGGGAGGGGGATCCACTGAAGCTTTCTTT. Its translation is CASSKPGGGSTEAFF.

The V and J genes are TRBV20-1 and TRBJ2-7; tentative D call: TRBD2 (6 bases). This CDR3 has 15 amino acids. Germline V gene data show CDR1 as DFQATT and CDR2 as SNEGSKA (reference sequence). V dropped 0 bases and J dropped 3 bases, with 15 bases sitting between them. The CDR3: CSAREYAWRDYEQYF. Written as DNA, the CDR3 is TGCAGTGCTAGAGAGTACGCTTGGCGGGACTACGAGCAGTACTTC.